Each of the 22 T cell receptor beta chains below was sequenced from the same sample in a study of CD8+ T cells in alopecia areata. Treatment here: oral pan-JAK inhibitor, 5-10 mg twice daily. As the sequencing template, cDNA was produced by extracting RNA and reverse transcribing it. Profiling relied on immunoSEQ multiplex PCR, and the TCRdb table lists in-frame clones only, not all of them. The repertoire consists of a few hundred thousand clones, with 45% to 70% occurring once and the leading ten covering more than 0.85%. Sequenced here: CD4+ T cells sorted from blood, sampled at week 52, from a patient treated with tofacitinib. These receptor sequences come from a human donor with alopecia areata.

CDR3 protein: CASFGVFSGANVLTF. CDR3 in DNA: TGTGCCAGCTTCGGGGTGTTCTCTGGGGCCAACGTCCTGACTTTC. V and J are TRBV2 and TRBJ2-6, with D possibly matching TRBD2 (5 bases). V was cut by 8 bases and J by 0 bases, with 11 bases left in between. Germline lookup yields CDR1 SNHLY and CDR2 FYNNEI. The CDR3 is 15 amino acids.

The chain carries TRBV7-2 and TRBJ1-1, with 7 bases matching TRBD1. The V gene end was trimmed by 4 bases and the J gene end by 3 bases; junction bases not matched to a gene: 5. Looked up from germline, CDR1 is SGHTA and CDR2 is FQGNSA. The CDR3 spans 14 residues. The CDR3 coding sequence is TGTGCCAGCAGCTCACAGGGGAGTTACACTGAAGCTTTCTTT. Translating gives CASSSQGSYTEAFF.

This clone was picked up a small number of times. J is TRBJ1-2 and V is TRBV2; D call uncertain. Looked up from germline, CDR1 is SNHLY and CDR2 is FYNNEI. The CDR3 totals 13 residues. V was pared by 4 bases and J by 3 bases, with 9 bases between. CDR3 sequence (DNA): TGTGCCAGCAGTGCCCACCGTGACTATGGCTACACCTTC. It encodes CASSAHRDYGYTF.

There are a few counts of this clone. The chain links TRBV7-2 to TRBJ2-3; 10 nucleotides line up with TRBD1. This CDR3 has 15 amino acids. The V gene's germline CDR1 is SGHTA and CDR2 FQGNSA. Trimming took 5 bases from V and 1 from J; bases not matched to a gene: 3. CDR3 loop: CASSPGTGGTDTQYF. In DNA form, the CDR3 reads TGTGCCAGCAGCCCGGGGACAGGGGGCACAGATACGCAGTATTTT.

With regard to this clone: Other DNA sequences from this sample encode an identical CDR3 as well. This chain uses TRBV5-1 with TRBJ1-5; D remains ambiguous. In germline, CDR1 is SGHRS, CDR2 YFSETQ. This CDR3 comprises 14 residues. Trimming removed 0 bases at V and 4 bases at J, with 8 bases between. The CDR3 loop reads CASSLGSGNQPQHF. In DNA, the CDR3 is TGCGCCAGCAGCTTGGGTTCGGGAAATCAGCCCCAGCATTTT.

This clone has only a few counts. The chain has TRBV29-1 and TRBJ2-2; either TRBD1 or TRBD2 may supply D (6 bases each). Trimming removed 6 bases at V and 6 bases at J, with 11 bases between. CDR1 SQVTM and CDR2 ANQGSEA come from the germline V gene. The CDR3 contains 12 residues. The CDR3 protein is CSVERGAGELFF. In nucleotides, the CDR3 is TGCAGCGTCGAAAGGGGGGCCGGGGAGCTGTTTTTT.

The chain carries TRBV7-8 and TRBJ2-3; 8 nucleotides align to TRBD1. The CDR3 has 16 amino acids. V shed 4 bases and J 1 base; nucleotides not matched to a gene: 7. The V gene's germline CDR1 is SGHVS and CDR2 FQNEAQ. CDR3 bases: TGTGCCAGCAGCTCAACCGGGACAGGAGGCACAGATACGCAGTATTTT. Its translation is CASSSTGTGGTDTQYF.

V is TRBV5-7 and J is TRBJ1-5, with 8 positions matching TRBD1. TRBV5-7 is placed among ORFs of uncertain function. The CDR3 extends over 15 amino acids. J gave up 2 bases and V 3 bases, and 4 bases lay outside the gene matches. CDR3 loop: CASSWGTGGNQPQHF. The CDR3 DNA is TGTGCCAGCAGCTGGGGGACAGGTGGCAATCAGCCCCAGCATTTT.

This chain joins TRBV9 and TRBJ1-6; 8 bases are shared with TRBD1. V dropped 4 bases and J dropped 9; count of bases not matched to a gene: 6. The CDR3 runs 14 residues. Looked up from germline, CDR1 is SGDLS and CDR2 is YYNGEE. Here the CDR3 DNA reads TGTGCCAGCAGCCCCGGACAGGGAGTTTCACCCCTCCACTTT. Protein product: CASSPGQGVSPLHF.

The chain has TRBV4-2 and TRBJ1-1, with 8 bases matching TRBD1. Germline CDR1 is LGHNA and CDR2 is YNFKEQ. The V and J ends lost 4 bases and 0 bases, in that order; junction bases with no gene match: 1. The CDR3 covers 14 residues. CDR3 region: CASSRTGMNTEAFF. As DNA, the CDR3 is TGTGCCAGCAGCCGGACAGGGATGAACACTGAAGCTTTCTTT.

Concerning this clone itself: This sample also contains other DNA sequences that code for the same CDR3. The chain carries TRBV20-1 and TRBJ1-2; D uncertain. The CDR3 runs to 11 residues. V was trimmed by 3 bases and J by 8 bases, leaving 10 bases between them. Germline V CDR1 and CDR2: DFQATT, SNEGSKA (reference sequence). The CDR3 loop reads CSARRDYGYTF. The DNA for the CDR3 is TGCAGTGCTAGGAGAGATTACGGCTACACCTTC.

The chain employs TRBV10-2 and TRBJ1-5; TRBD1 matches at 10 bases. CDR3 length: 15 residues. Germline-derived CDR1 and CDR2 are WSHSY and SAAADI. V trimming: 5 bases; J trimming: 4 bases; junction bases outside the gene matches: 5. The CDR3 nucleotides are TGCGCCAGCAGTAGCCGGACAGGGGGTAATCAGCCCCAGCATTTT. This sequence encodes CASSSRTGGNQPQHF.

The chain is built from TRBV29-1 and TRBJ1-1; D is undetermined. V lost 7 bases and J lost 5, with 8 bases in between. This CDR3 region has 10 residues. CDR1 and CDR2 from the germline V gene are SQVTM and ANQGSEA. In DNA, the CDR3 is TGCAGCGCCCAAACGACTGAAGCTTTCTTT. Its translation: CSAQTTEAFF.

The J gene is TRBJ2-2, the V gene TRBV4-1; the D gene is possibly TRBD1 (5 bases). Germline CDR1 reads MGHRA; CDR2 reads YSYEKL. The CDR3 covers 16 residues. Trimming removed 1 base from V and 1 base from J, with 10 bases in between. The CDR3, as DNA: TGCGCCAGCAGCCAAGTCCCAGGGAAGAACACCGGGGAGCTGTTTTTT. Translating it yields CASSQVPGKNTGELFF.

This clone has a handful of counts. The chain links TRBV4-1 to TRBJ2-3; D possibly corresponds to TRBD2 (5 bases). CDR3 length equals 17 residues. Germline CDR1 MGHRA, CDR2 YSYEKL. The ends were cut back, 3 bases at V and 3 bases at J, with 19 bases in the middle. CDR3 in amino acids: CASSHHGPPEGTDTQYF. For the CDR3, the DNA is TGCGCCAGCAGCCACCACGGACCTCCAGAGGGTACAGATACGCAGTATTTT.

The V call is TRBV10-3, the J call TRBJ1-4; D perhaps matches TRBD1 (5 bases). The germline CDR1 and CDR2 sequences are ENHRY and SYGVKD. The V and J ends lost 2 bases and 7 bases respectively, with 11 bases between them. This CDR3 has 14 amino acids. CDR3 sequence reads: CAISEGAVSEKLFF. In DNA, the CDR3 is TGTGCCATCAGTGAGGGGGCCGTGAGTGAAAAACTGTTTTTT.

The chain employs TRBV29-1 and TRBJ1-2, with TRBD1 matching over 7 bases. Germline V gene data show CDR1 as SQVTM and CDR2 as ANQGSEA. This CDR3 has 15 amino acids. V gave up 5 bases and J gave up 0 bases; unmatched junction bases: 9. DNA for the CDR3: TGCAGCGTTTTGGGGAGGGGGCAGACTAACTATGGCTACACCTTC. Translated, it gives CSVLGRGQTNYGYTF.

The rearrangement joins TRBV27 to TRBJ1-6; D is uncertain. The CDR3 is 15 residues long. The V gene lost 2 bases and the J gene lost 4 bases, with 9 bases spanning the gap. CDR1 MNHEY and CDR2 SMNVEV come from the germline V gene (reference sequence). The DNA of the CDR3 is TGTGCCAGCAGTTTAAAGGCACAATATAATTCACCCCTCCACTTT. It encodes CASSLKAQYNSPLHF.

The DNA of the CDR3 is TGTGCCAGCAGCTTGCGGCAGAAGAACACTGAAGCTTTCTTT. This translates into CASSLRQKNTEAFF. The genes are TRBV5-4 and TRBJ1-1; D remains unclear. Trimming left V 1 base short and J 1 base short, with 8 bases between. Germline-derived CDR1 and CDR2 are SGHNT and YYREEE (reference sequence). The CDR3 is 14 residues long.

This chain links TRBV2 with TRBJ2-6; no firm D call. The CDR3 contains 14 residues. Between the trimmed V and J ends, which lost 5 bases and 3 bases, there was a span of 8 bases. Germline CDR1 SNHLY, CDR2 FYNNEI. The CDR3 reads CASSRPRGANVLTF. Written as DNA, the CDR3 is TGTGCCAGCAGTCGCCCCCGTGGGGCCAACGTCCTGACTTTC.

The chain is built from TRBV5-4 and TRBJ1-1; D is possibly TRBD1 (5 bases). CDR1 and CDR2 from the germline V gene are SGHNT and YYREEE (reference sequence). The CDR3 has 15 residues. Deletions cut 0 bases from V and 4 bases from J, with 13 bases between. CDR3 nucleotides: TGTGCCAGCAGCTTGGCTGGGGGGGGAGGCACTGAAGCTTTCTTT. Translation: CASSLAGGGGTEAFF.

The genes are TRBV4-1 and TRBJ2-5; D is unclear. This CDR3 has 14 residues. V gave up 0 bases and J gave up 7 bases, with 12 bases separating them. Germline V gene lookup returns CDR1 MGHRA and CDR2 YSYEKL. CDR3 DNA sequence: TGCGCCAGCAGCCAAGATTCAGGAATCGGGACCCAGTACTTC. Translated, it gives CASSQDSGIGTQYF.